One sample yielded the 20 T cell receptor beta chains listed below, sequenced in a study of blood T cells in healthy people across ages. For the second PCR, which ran for roughly 7 to 11 cycles, a sample-barcoded 5' primer and a J-beta primer mix were used. A single record per CDR3 protein comes from TCRdb applying MiXCR to the 5' RACE reads. The table lists around 1,900,000 distinct CDR3 sequences, around 40% of them singletons. What was sequenced was blood. Receptor source: a human donor in good health.

In this sample, this clonotype turned up a few times. The rearrangement links TRBV2 to TRBJ1-2, with TRBD1 matching 8 bases. The CDR3 is made up of 14 amino acids. V lost 6 bases to trimming and J lost 8 bases; unmatched junction nucleotides: 11. Germline V gene sequence: CDR1 SNHLY, CDR2 FYNNEI. CDR3 region: CASRRLGRGLGYTF. In DNA form, the CDR3 reads TGTGCCAGCAGACGGCTCGGCAGGGGGCTCGGCTACACCTTC.

This clonotype was picked up a small number of times. The V and J genes are TRBV7-2 and TRBJ2-3; D assignment may be TRBD1 or TRBD2 (7 bases each). The germline V gene encodes CDR1 SGHTA and CDR2 FQGNSA. Trimming removed 5 bases at V and 4 bases at J, with 19 bases between. The CDR3 covers 16 residues. The CDR3 DNA reads as TGTGCCAGCAGCCGGGGCGGTCAGGGGGGGGCAGATACGCAGTATTTT. Residues: CASSRGGQGGADTQYF.

On this clonotype itself: This may stem from a read error, because a much larger clone lies one nucleotide away. V and J are TRBV10-3 and TRBJ2-5; the match to TRBD2 covers 8 bases. This CDR3 has 16 amino acids. The germline V gene encodes CDR1 ENHRY and CDR2 SYGVKD. The CDR3 is CAFSDSASGPQETQYF. Written as DNA, the CDR3 is TGTGCCTTCAGTGACTCGGCTAGCGGGCCACAAGAGACCCAGTACTTC.

This clonotype was picked up a small number of times. The rearrangement uses TRBV20-1 and TRBJ2-5; maybe TRBD1 (6 bases). The CDR3 totals 11 residues. V gave up 6 bases and J gave up 4 bases, with 9 bases separating them. CDR1 and CDR2 (germline): DFQATT, SNEGSKA (reference sequence). CDR3 residues: CSAWDIETQYF. Here the CDR3 DNA reads TGCAGTGCGTGGGACATAGAGACCCAGTACTTC.

Note on this clonotype: This may stem from a read error, because a much larger clone lies one nucleotide away. Since the CDR3 does not end with the conserved phenylalanine or tryptophan, this likely comes from a read error. The chain employs TRBV7-2 and TRBJ2-4; D remains ambiguous. This CDR3 is 13 amino acids long. Per germline, CDR1 SGHTA and CDR2 FQGNSA. Trimming took 1 base from V and 4 from J, leaving 5 bases between them. CDR3 in DNA: TGTGCCAGCAGCTTAGTGGGGAAAAACATTCAGTACCTC. Translation gives CASSLVGKNIQYL.

The J gene is TRBJ2-3, the V gene TRBV7-9; D unclear. CDR3 size: 13 residues. V lost 5 bases, J lost 4 bases, and 10 bases lay in between. The germline V gene has CDR1 SEHNR and CDR2 FQNEAQ (reference sequence). This CDR3 reads CASSTSAADTQYF. The CDR3 nucleotides are TGTGCCAGCAGCACCTCCGCGGCAGATACGCAGTATTTT.

This clonotype showed up just once. This chain uses TRBV2 with TRBJ2-7, with 11 bases identical to TRBD1. This CDR3 region has 14 residues. CDR1 and CDR2 (germline): SNHLY, FYNNEI. V lost 6 bases, J lost 4 bases, and 5 bases stayed unmatched. The CDR3 reads CASRMDRGQYEQYF. The CDR3 region has the DNA TGTGCCAGCAGGATGGACAGGGGGCAATACGAGCAGTACTTC.

Comments on this clonotype: A read error may account for a junction end that differs from germline. The chain employs TRBV4-3 and TRBJ1-2, with 9 bases aligning to TRBD1. This CDR3 region has 15 residues. CDR1 LGHNA and CDR2 YSLEER come from the germline V gene. CDR3 coding DNA: TGCGCCAACAGCCAAGCACAGGGGGCCGACTATGGCTACACCTTC. Its translation: CANSQAQGADYGYTF.

This clonotype has a count of ten or more. The chain is built from TRBV6-2 or TRBV6-3 and TRBJ2-7; TRBD1 aligns across 8 bases. The J segment lost 0 bases and the V segment lost 6 bases, leaving 4 bases of the junction unmatched. Per germline, CDR1 MNHEY and CDR2 SVGEGT. This CDR3 has 14 residues. CDR3 region: CASRTGVSSYEQYF. CDR3 nucleotide sequence: TGTGCCAGCAGGACAGGGGTGAGCTCCTACGAGCAGTACTTC.

The genes are TRBV6-2 or TRBV6-3 and TRBJ1-5, with a possible D match to TRBD1 (5 bases). Trimming shortened V by 3 bases and J by 9 bases, and 12 bases separated the two germline ends. The CDR3 is 13 amino acids. Germline lookup yields CDR1 MNHEY and CDR2 SVGEGT. CDR3 protein: CASSYWGEGPQHF. CDR3 coding DNA: TGTGCCAGCAGTTATTGGGGCGAGGGGCCCCAGCATTTT.

The chain is built from TRBV7-2 and TRBJ2-5, with a weak D call TRBD2 (5 bases). The germline V gene has CDR1 SGHTA and CDR2 FQGNSA. CDR3 length equals 14 residues. V shed 3 bases and J shed 3 bases, with 11 bases lying between them. CDR3 nucleotide sequence: TGTGCCAGCAGCTTCGGACTCGAGAAAGAGACCCAGTACTTC. Translated, it gives CASSFGLEKETQYF.

This clonotype came up a few times. The chain joins TRBV20-1 to TRBJ1-6; D gene ambiguous. Germline CDR1 DFQATT, CDR2 SNEGSKA (reference sequence). The CDR3 is made up of 16 amino acids. Trimming stripped 1 base from V and 9 bases from J, with 19 bases between. CDR3 coding DNA: TGCAGTGCTAGAGCATCCCCTCCCGGAGAAGGTTCACCCCTCCACTTT. Translated: CSARASPPGEGSPLHF.

V is TRBV9 and J is TRBJ1-4; D is unresolved. The CDR3 spans 12 residues. Germline-derived CDR1 and CDR2 are SGDLS and YYNGEE. Trimming took 0 bases from V and 7 from J, leaving 4 bases between them. CDR3 coding DNA: TGTGCCAGCAGCGTAGATGGTGAAAAACTGTTTTTT. This codes for CASSVDGEKLFF.

The V call is TRBV6-5, the J call TRBJ2-1; D remains ambiguous. Trimming took 5 bases from V and 10 from J, leaving 18 bases between them. From germline, CDR1 is MNHEY and CDR2 SVGAGI. The CDR3 spans 14 residues. Here the CDR3 reads CASSPIGDLYEQFF. CDR3 nucleotide sequence: TGTGCCAGCAGTCCTATCGGAGACCTATACGAGCAGTTCTTC.

V is TRBV6-2 or TRBV6-3 and J is TRBJ2-1; the D gene is possibly TRBD2 (7 bases). The assigned J gene may be wrong: the sequence end matches TRBJ2-7 better. In germline, CDR1 is MNHEY, CDR2 SVGEGT. CDR3 length: 15 amino acids. The CDR3 nucleotides read TGTGCCAGCAGTTTACAGGGAGGGTCCTACAATGAGCAGTACTTC. Protein product: CASSLQGGSYNEQYF.

This clonotype has just one count. The rearrangement uses TRBV20-1 and TRBJ2-4; D perhaps matches TRBD2 (5 bases). The closer fit of TRBJ2-7 to the DNA end suggests the J call may be wrong. CDR3 size: 13 residues. Germline assignment: CDR1 DFQATT and CDR2 SNEGSKA (reference sequence). The CDR3 is CRLARTSRYEQYF. The CDR3 region has the DNA TGCAGATTAGCGCGCACTAGTCGCTACGAGCAGTACTTC.

The chain has TRBV9 and TRBJ1-2; 7 nucleotides line up with TRBD1. Per germline, CDR1 SGDLS and CDR2 YYNGEE. V was clipped by 0 bases and J by 0 bases; unmatched bases: 8. The CDR3 runs to 17 residues. The CDR3 DNA reads as TGTGCCAGCAGCGTAGTAACAGGGGCCCCCCCTAACTATGGCTACACCTTC. This sequence encodes CASSVVTGAPPNYGYTF.

This clonotype occurred many times. This chain connects TRBV13 to TRBJ1-1, with D uncertain. Trimming cost V 1 base and J 7 bases, with 4 bases left between them. The CDR3 loop spans 11 amino acids. Per germline, CDR1 PRHDT and CDR2 FYEKMQ (reference sequence). This CDR3 is CASSLVGEAFF. The CDR3 nucleotides are TGTGCCAGCAGCTTAGTTGGTGAAGCTTTCTTT.

The gene calls are TRBV5-1 and TRBJ2-4; 9 bases align to TRBD1. The J call may be faulty, since TRBJ2-7 better matches the DNA end. CDR3 size: 14 residues. Per germline, CDR1 SGHRS and CDR2 YFSETQ. The CDR3 region is CASQPGTGKTEQYF. Here the CDR3 DNA reads TGCGCCAGCCAGCCCGGGACAGGGAAAACCGAGCAGTACTTC.

This clonotype came up a few times. Its ends do not fully match the called genes, so a read error is possible. The CDR3, as DNA: TGTGCCAACAGCTTAGTCGCGGGCGGAGAGACCCAGTACTTC. This translates into CANSLVAGGETQYF. The rearrangement uses TRBV7-6 and TRBJ2-5, with D possibly being TRBD2 (5 bases). CDR1 and CDR2 (germline): SGHVS, FNYEAQ. The CDR3 spans 14 residues.